This T cell receptor beta chain was recovered during a study of T cells in Graves' hyperthyroidism and ophthalmopathy. Germline V CDR1 and CDR2: SGHRS, YFSETQ. The CDR3 is made up of 13 amino acids. Trimming removed 3 bases at V and 10 bases at J, with 14 bases between. Amplified regions were TCR beta CDR3 sequences from RNA transcripts. TCR CDR3 regions were first amplified by RT-PCR with HTBI primers. TCRdb used MiXCR to reprocess the multiplex PCR reads, holding one entry per CDR3 protein. The repertoire has around 250,000 distinct CDR3 sequences, roughly 15% of them found once; the top ten carry 25% to 30%. This clonotype appeared once.

This receptor was obtained from a woman younger than 35 with Graves' ophthalmopathy. The sample comprised blood. J is TRBJ2-1 and V is TRBV5-1; D is uncertain. CDR3 in DNA: TGCGCCAGCAGCTATGACATCCAAGACGAGCAGTTCTTC. It codes for CASSYDIQDEQFF.